This T cell receptor beta chain emerged from a study of human T cells and chemical hapten exposure (dated by TCRdb to about 2021). Regarding the research as a whole: For sensitization, 2% DPC in acetone was applied to a roughly 2 cm by roughly 2 cm area of upper inner arm skin. Libraries were pooled for sequencing, and per-sample TCR yields varied mainly because of small differences in library volumes within the pool. Patient blood was sampled pre-sensitization (week 0) and at 2, 6 and about 24 weeks after DPC sensitization. Most of the patients in the cohort were female, and the cohort covered alopecia areata with under or over 50% scalp involvement, alopecia totalis and alopecia universalis. Patients additionally received weekly therapeutic DPC doses to the scalp throughout the roughly 25-week study period. Blood for TCR sequencing was provided by twenty-nine alopecia patients at one to four time points (pre-sensitization, 2, 6 and 24 weeks). Peripheral blood TCR repertoire changes were tracked in vivo in alopecia patients during primary and secondary sensitization to the hapten diphenylcyclopropenone (DPC). Patch tests used Finn chambers with 0.01% DPC on the upper back, scored after 6 days by International Contact Dermatitis Research Group standards. Study-wide findings and limitations: All patients had alopecia, a presumed autoimmune disease, so their immune response might differ from that of healthy individuals. Patch test score was positively correlated with the number of PT1 expanded TCRs, with significance at thresholds 8, 16 and 32 but not at 4. Compared with pre-sensitization or healthy control sets, expanded TCRs formed significantly more large CDR3 similarity clusters, which is consistent with antigen-driven responses. DPC sensitization did not change how many TCRs were above 1 in 1000 frequency, and no evidence was found of alterations in global repertoire structure. Repeated subsampling changed both the strength of the expansion versus patch-test correlation and the threshold at which the correlation became significant.

The library came from RACE. Reads for this sample came from a NextSeq 500. Library preparation attached unique molecular identifiers to individual cDNA molecules for quantitative, reproducible TCR counting. From each blood RNA sample, both TCR alpha and TCR beta chains were sequenced. The study's processing was this. Samples had a median of around 92,000 TCRs, with a range from about 23,224 to 750,000. The Decombinator software suite was used to annotate V, J and CDR3 in the TCR reads. For PS versus PT1 abundance plots, all samples were subsampled to the same number of TCRs (28,000). TCRs were defined as expanded if absent before sensitization and observed at least eight times at the 2-week time point. The raw public data were reprocessed by TCRdb itself: fastp quality trimming at Q25, MiXCR clonotype calling, in-frame beta chains only. Each CDR3 protein appears once, grouped with its most common genes and DNA. The V and J calls, along with clone size, are taken from TCRdb and not from the paper's own processing. The sample yields more than 55,000 distinct CDR3 sequences; approximately 10% were counted once. In total, the top ten clones hold 9.6% of the sample.

The germline V gene encodes CDR1 MGHDK and CDR2 SYGVNS. Including cysteine and phenylalanine, the CDR3 has 13 amino acids. Solely the CDR3 DNA is kept, with 39 bases framed from the first base. V sheds 3 bases and J sheds 3 bases, leaving 9 bases between their ends. This clonotype showed up just a few times. Its recognized antigen is unknown. Within one base of it there is no much larger clone, and no base qualities were kept. According to the study, the label for this sample's time point signals: pre-sensitization, week 0. The treatment or condition label corresponds to: therapeutic diphenylcyclopropenone sensitization with weekly scalp DPC. At each patch-test visit, blood was drawn before the patch test was applied. Eligible patients were aged 18 to 70, diagnosed with alopecia, deemed suitable for DPC therapy, and excluded if pregnant. Total RNA was extracted from unfractionated whole blood collected in Tempus Blood RNA tubes.

This receptor was identified in a man in his forties or fifties with alopecia areata. Some clones in this sample may be carry-over from other donors' samples. The specimen comprised whole blood, sampled in connection with sensitization to the hapten diphenylcyclopropenone (DPC). The V and J segments used are TRBV25-1 and TRBJ2-7; a confident D gene designation cannot be given. The nucleotide sequence reads TGTGCCAGCAGTGAGGCCGCGATCTACGAGCAGTACTTC. This yields the protein CASSEAAIYEQYF.